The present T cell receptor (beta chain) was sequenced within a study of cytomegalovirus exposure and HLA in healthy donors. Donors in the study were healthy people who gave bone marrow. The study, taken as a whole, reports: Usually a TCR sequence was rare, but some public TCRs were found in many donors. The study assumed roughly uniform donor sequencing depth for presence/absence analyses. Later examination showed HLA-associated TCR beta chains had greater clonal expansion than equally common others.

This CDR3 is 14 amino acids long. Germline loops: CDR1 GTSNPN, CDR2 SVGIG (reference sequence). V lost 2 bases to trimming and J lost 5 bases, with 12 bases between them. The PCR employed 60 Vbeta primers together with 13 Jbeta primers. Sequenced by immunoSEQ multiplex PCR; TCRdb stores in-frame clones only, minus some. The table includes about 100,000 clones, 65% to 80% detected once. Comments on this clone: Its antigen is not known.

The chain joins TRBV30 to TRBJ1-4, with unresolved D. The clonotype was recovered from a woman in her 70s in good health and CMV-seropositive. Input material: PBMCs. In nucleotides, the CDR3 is TGTGCCTGGAGTAGCGACGGTGGGAATGAAAAACTGTTTTTT. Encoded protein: CAWSSDGGNEKLFF.